A single sample gave rise to the 21 T cell receptor beta chains below, sequenced in a study of sequential checkpoint blockade in melanoma. The treatment: randomized to nivolumab then ipilimumab (arm A) or the reverse (arm B). Clones were read by immunoSEQ multiplex PCR, and TCRdb kept only the in-frame ones, dropping some. The sample consists of 450 to 550 clones, around 20% of them appearing once. This specimen consisted of tumor tissue (inferred from file names), obtained from a patient given nivolumab and ipilimumab in sequence. The source is a human donor with melanoma.

This clone qualifies as medium-sized. The genes are TRBV11-3 and TRBJ2-3; D may be TRBD1 or TRBD2 (5 bases each). The CDR3 totals 15 residues. Germline V CDR1 and CDR2: SGHNT, YENEEA. The ends were cut back, 4 bases at V and 0 bases at J, with 11 bases in the middle. The CDR3 region is CASSSLGPSTDTQYF. CDR3 sequence (DNA): TGTGCCAGCAGCTCTCTGGGACCGAGCACAGATACGCAGTATTTT. Full variable domain (outside the CDR3, taken from reference TRBV11-3 and TRBJ2-3): EAGVVQSPRYKIIEKKQPVAFWCNPISGHNTLYWYLQNLGQGPELLIRYENEEAVDDSQLPKDRFSAERLKGVDSTLKIQPAELGDSAVYLCASSSLGPSTDTQYFGPGTRLTVL.

By frequency in the sample, this clone is medium-sized. The rearrangement links TRBV11-3 to TRBJ2-7, with TRBD1 matching over 10 bases. Germline-derived CDR1 and CDR2 are SGHNT and YENEEA. The CDR3 consists of 15 residues. V lost 5 bases, J lost 1 base, and 5 bases stayed unmatched. CDR3 DNA: TGTGCCAGCAGCGGGCGGGACAGGGGTTCCTACGAGCAGTACTTC. Encoded protein: CASSGRDRGSYEQYF.

This clone is medium-sized (0.01 to 0.1%) in the sample. The chain carries TRBV11-3 and TRBJ2-4, with 9 nucleotides matching TRBD2. CDR3 length equals 17 residues. V gave up 5 bases and J gave up 2 bases; unmatched junction bases: 10. Germline-derived CDR1 and CDR2 are SGHNT and YENEEA. The CDR3 DNA sequence: TGTGCCAGCAGCCAAATGGCAGCGGGAGGACCCAAAAACATTCAGTACTTC. Translating gives CASSQMAAGGPKNIQYF.

The rearrangement uses TRBV11-3 and TRBJ2-7, with D perhaps matching TRBD2 (5 bases). The CDR3 runs to 14 residues. Germline values: CDR1 SGHNT, CDR2 YENEEA. V was clipped by 3 bases and J by 5 bases, with 14 bases between them. This chain's CDR3 is CASSLRLAGDEQYF. Here the CDR3 DNA reads TGTGCCAGCAGCTTGAGGCTAGCTGGGGACGAGCAGTACTTC.

The rearrangement joins TRBV18 to TRBJ2-6; possible D gene TRBD1, 5 bases. V lost 1 base, J lost 0 bases, and 7 bases lay in between. CDR3 length: 16 residues. CDR1 and CDR2 from the germline V gene are KGHSH and LQKENI. DNA for the CDR3: TGTGCCAGCTCACCACGACAGAACTCTGGGGCCAACGTCCTGACTTTC. Translated, it gives CASSPRQNSGANVLTF.

This clone was counted only a few times. V usage is TRBV9 and J usage is TRBJ1-2; unclear D gene. Germline V gene lookup returns CDR1 SGDLS and CDR2 YYNGEE. This CDR3 spans 13 amino acids. V was pared by 4 bases and J by 5 bases, with 12 bases between. The CDR3 protein is CASSSHVTYGYTF. In DNA form, the CDR3 reads TGTGCCAGCAGCTCCCACGTTACATATGGCTACACCTTC. Full variable domain (rest looked up from reference TRBV9 and TRBJ1-2): DSGVTQTPKHLITATGQRVTLRCSPRSGDLSVYWYQQSLDQGLQFLIQYYNGEERAKGNILERFSAQQFPDLHSELNLSSLELGDSALYFCASSSHVTYGYTFGSGTRLTVV.

This clone has just a few counts. The chain couples TRBV6-8 to TRBJ1-1; a possible D gene is TRBD1 (5 bases). Per the germline V gene, CDR1 is MNHGY and CDR2 is SAAAGT. V shed 10 bases and J shed 3 bases, with 15 bases lying between them. The CDR3 contains 13 residues. DNA of the CDR3: TGTGCCATTACTACAGGAATGGACACTGAAGCTTTCTTT. This translates into CAITTGMDTEAFF.

The V call is TRBV19, the J call TRBJ2-7, with unresolved D. The germline V gene encodes CDR1 LNHDA and CDR2 SQIVND (reference sequence). The CDR3 runs to 11 residues. Trimming shortened V by 7 bases and J by 3 bases, and 7 bases separated the two germline ends. The CDR3, as DNA: TGTGCCAGTACAACGGGCTACGAGCAGTACTTC. It encodes CASTTGYEQYF. Looking up the rest from reference TRBV19 and TRBJ2-7 gives the full variable domain: DGGITQSPKYLFRKEGQNVTLSCEQNLNHDAMYWYRQDPGQGLRLIYYSQIVNDFQKGDIAEGYSVSREKKESFPLTVTSAQKNPTAFYLCASTTGYEQYFGPGTRLTVT.

The V gene is TRBV6-8, the J gene TRBJ2-2; 7 nucleotides align to TRBD2. The V segment lost 5 bases and the J segment 6 bases; nucleotides outside the gene matches: 0. The V gene's germline CDR1 is MNHGY and CDR2 SAAAGT. This CDR3 contains 12 residues. CDR3 region: CASSSGAGELFF. The DNA for the CDR3 is TGTGCCAGCAGTAGCGGGGCCGGGGAGCTGTTTTTT.

This sequence joins TRBV18 and TRBJ1-2; 7 bases agree with TRBD1. Germline V lookup: CDR1 KGHSH, CDR2 LQKENI. The V and J ends lost 5 bases and 4 bases, in that order; junction bases with no gene match: 7. The CDR3 runs to 14 residues. The CDR3: CASSAGTAVYGYTF. In DNA form, the CDR3 reads TGTGCCAGCTCAGCGGGGACAGCCGTCTATGGCTACACCTTC.

This chain links TRBV19 with TRBJ2-1; D not certain. The germline CDR1 and CDR2 sequences are LNHDA and SQIVND (reference sequence). The CDR3 is made up of 15 amino acids. V lost 3 bases and J lost 7, with 16 bases in between. The CDR3 sequence is CASSINGWVGNEQFF. Written as DNA, the CDR3 is TGTGCCAGTAGTATTAACGGGTGGGTGGGGAATGAGCAGTTCTTC.

The rearrangement links TRBV28 to TRBJ1-5; maybe TRBD1 (5 bases). CDR1 and CDR2 from the germline V gene are MDHEN and SYDVKM. Trimming took 3 bases from V and 6 from J, leaving 15 bases between them. CDR3 size: 15 residues. The DNA of the CDR3 is TGTGCCAGCAGTTTCAGGGTTACGTTTTCTCAGCCCCAGCATTTT. The encoded protein is CASSFRVTFSQPQHF.

In its sample, this clone was seen a few times. The rearrangement uses TRBV28 and TRBJ2-5; D gene ambiguous. The germline V and J ends were trimmed by 2 bases and 1 base, with 17 bases remaining between them. Germline CDR1 and CDR2: MDHEN and SYDVKM. The CDR3 runs 17 residues. In DNA, the CDR3 is TGTGCCAGCAGTTTAGCCTTCGCCTTAGGCGGCCAAGAGACCCAGTACTTC. Residues: CASSLAFALGGQETQYF.

This clone was seen only a few times. The chain combines TRBV28 with TRBJ2-7, with D tentatively TRBD2 (5 bases). Per the germline V gene, CDR1 is MDHEN and CDR2 is SYDVKM. This CDR3 contains 13 residues. V was pared by 6 bases and J by 7 bases, with 16 bases between. CDR3 in amino acids: CASSHGVGSEQYF. The DNA of the CDR3 is TGTGCCAGCAGCCACGGGGTCGGTAGTGAGCAGTACTTC.

This clone is large (0.1 to 1%) in the sample. The rearrangement joins TRBV11-3 to TRBJ1-1, with 7 bases identical to TRBD1. Germline CDR1 and CDR2: SGHNT and YENEEA. The junction had 7 bases not matched to a gene; V was cut back by 5 bases and J by 1 base. This CDR3 spans 15 amino acids. The CDR3 coding sequence is TGTGCCAGCAGCCCGGACAGGCTCGAGAACACTGAAGCTTTCTTT. Translation: CASSPDRLENTEAFF.

The gene calls are TRBV11-3 and TRBJ2-3; D is unresolved. This CDR3 is 14 amino acids long. Germline V gene lookup returns CDR1 SGHNT and CDR2 YENEEA. V was shortened by 2 bases and J by 6 bases, with 12 bases between the two germline ends. The CDR3: CASSLKWGADTQYF. The CDR3 DNA sequence: TGTGCCAGCAGCTTAAAATGGGGTGCGGATACGCAGTATTTT.

This sequence joins TRBV4-1 and TRBJ2-7; possibly TRBD1 for D (5 bases). The germline gives CDR1 MGHRA, CDR2 YSYEKL. V was pared by 5 bases and J by 6 bases, with 14 bases between. There are 13 residues in the CDR3. For the CDR3, the DNA is TGCGCCAGCAGCTCTCCCACAGGCGGCGAGCAGTACTTC. Translated, it gives CASSSPTGGEQYF.

This chain joins TRBV19 and TRBJ2-3; TRBD2 might be the D (6 bases). The germline V gene encodes CDR1 LNHDA and CDR2 SQIVND (reference sequence). Trimming pared 4 bases from V and 4 bases from J, leaving 18 bases between. The CDR3 is made up of 16 amino acids. The CDR3 DNA reads as TGTGCCAGTAGTACCCTCTTGAACGGGGAGGCAGATACGCAGTATTTT. Its protein product is CASSTLLNGEADTQYF.

This clone is deemed large. CDR3 residues: CASSRTSANTGELFF. The CDR3 region has the DNA TGCGCCAGCAGCCGGACTAGCGCGAACACCGGGGAGCTGTTTTTT. This rearrangement joins TRBV4-1 to TRBJ2-2; 9 nucleotides line up with TRBD2. The germline V gene encodes CDR1 MGHRA and CDR2 YSYEKL. CDR3 length: 15 residues. With 4 bases clipped from V and 0 bases from J, the junction kept 0 bases outside the gene matches.

Sample share makes this clone large. The rearrangement links TRBV11-3 to TRBJ1-4; the D gene is possibly TRBD1 (5 bases). Germline CDR1 reads SGHNT; CDR2 reads YENEEA. The CDR3 spans 16 residues. V was clipped by 2 bases and J by 7 bases, with 17 bases between them. CDR3 residues: CASSLPLSGTAEKLFF. DNA of the CDR3: TGTGCCAGCAGCTTACCCTTATCCGGGACGGCTGAAAAACTGTTTTTT.

This chain links TRBV30 with TRBJ2-2, with 8 bases fitting TRBD1. After removal of 4 bases from V and 5 bases from J, the junction contained 9 bases not matched to a gene. CDR1 is GTSNPN and CDR2 is SVGIG in the germline V gene (reference sequence). This CDR3 spans 15 amino acids. CDR3 loop: CAWTIGQGLTGELFF. CDR3 bases: TGTGCCTGGACAATAGGACAGGGATTAACCGGGGAGCTGTTTTTT.